The 5 T cell receptor beta chains reported below all come from one sample, sequenced in a study of molecular identifiers for immune sequencing clone quantification. TCRdb reprocessed the PCR reads with MiXCR, giving one entry per CDR3 protein. The sample shows about 97,000 distinct CDR3 sequences, around 24% of them seen only once. The sample taken for sequencing was naive CD8+ T cells from blood, with Jurkat cell RNA spiked in. Subset here: FACS-sorted CD8+CD4-CCR7+CD45RA+ naive T cells. All receptors come from a human donor in good health. Some libraries in this study had Jurkat cell RNA spiked in.

This clonotype has ten or more counts. This chain joins TRBV12-3 or TRBV12-4 and TRBJ2-6; 7 bases agree with TRBD1. V gave up 11 bases and J gave up 1 base; unmatched junction bases: 14. The CDR3 length is 17 residues. The CDR3 region has the DNA TGTGCCTCCATTGGGACAGCAATAAGATCTGGGGCCAACGTCCTGACTTTC. Translation: CASIGTAIRSGANVLTF.

In this sample, this clonotype turned up many times. The V gene is TRBV19, the J gene TRBJ2-7, with a possible D match to TRBD1 (6 bases). There are 15 residues in the CDR3. The V end was cut by 1 base, the J end by 4 bases, with 14 bases between. Looked up from germline, CDR1 is LNHDA and CDR2 is SQIVND (reference sequence). The CDR3 is CASSIGVGQMYEQYF. As DNA, the CDR3 is TGTGCCAGTAGTATAGGGGTAGGACAGATGTACGAGCAGTACTTC.

For this clonotype: Likely a read error: the CDR3 ends without its conserved phenylalanine or tryptophan. This chain joins TRBV29-1 and TRBJ2-7; perhaps D is TRBD1 or TRBD2 (5 bases each). CDR1 is SQVTM and CDR2 is ANQGSEA in the germline V gene. This CDR3 is 16 amino acids long. The V and J ends lost 1 base and 5 bases respectively, with 21 bases between them. DNA for the CDR3: TGCAGCGTTGAAGGGACGTCGGAGCTGGGGGTTGACGAGCAGTACTAC. This encodes CSVEGTSELGVDEQYY.

This clonotype was seen repeatedly, ten times or more. As the CDR3 is not closed by the conserved phenylalanine or tryptophan, this likely results from a read error. The DNA is omitted, as the CDR3 cannot be located on it reliably, and the CDR3 follows TCRdb's listing. CDR3 protein: CASSPRDLL. The chain joins TRBV11-2 to TRBJ1-2; the table's D gene call, TRBD1, was not cross checked with the DNA. Germline loops: CDR1 SGHAT, CDR2 FQNNGV. The CDR3 numbers 9 amino acids, ends counted.

Many counts were recorded for this clonotype. V gene TRBV2 combines with J gene TRBJ2-5; 10 bases fit TRBD1. V lost 4 bases and J lost 4; bases outside the gene matches: 9. This CDR3 spans 16 amino acids. CDR1 is SNHLY, CDR2 FYNNEI, per germline. CDR3 bases: TGTGCCAGCAGTGTGGGACAGGGGACCGGCACAGAGACCCAGTACTTC. It specifies CASSVGQGTGTETQYF. Drawing the rest from reference TRBV2 and TRBJ2-5, the complete variable domain is EPEVTQTPSHQVTQMGQEVILRCVPISNHLYFYWYRQILGQKVEFLVSFYNNEISEKSEIFDDQFSVERPDGSNFTLKIRSTKLEDSAMYFCASSVGQGTGTETQYFGPGTRLLVL.